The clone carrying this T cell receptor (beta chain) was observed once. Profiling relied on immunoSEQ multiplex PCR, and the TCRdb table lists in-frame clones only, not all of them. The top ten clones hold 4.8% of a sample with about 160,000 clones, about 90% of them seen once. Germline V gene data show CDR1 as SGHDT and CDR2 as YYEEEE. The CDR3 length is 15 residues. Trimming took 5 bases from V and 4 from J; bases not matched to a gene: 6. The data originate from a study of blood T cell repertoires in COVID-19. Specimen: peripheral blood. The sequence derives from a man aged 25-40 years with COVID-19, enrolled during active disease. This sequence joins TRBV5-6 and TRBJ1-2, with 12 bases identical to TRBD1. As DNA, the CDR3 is TGTGCCAGCAGTTTCGGGACAGGGGGCTCCTATGGCTACACCTTC. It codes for CASSFGTGGSYGYTF.